The source of this T cell receptor beta chain is a study of tumor and adjacent non-tumor tissue in lung cancer. The template was RNA from unsorted bulk tissue. More than 3 cm separated this lung sample from the edge of the tumor. TCRbeta libraries were built with three rounds of nested PCR, modified from ARM-PCR. TCRdb reprocessed the multiplex PCR reads via MiXCR and lists one record per CDR3 protein. The data contain tens of thousands of distinct CDR3 sequences, around 67% of them seen just once; the ten biggest clones take up 15% to 20%. The germline CDR1 and CDR2 sequences are SGHNT and YYREEE (reference sequence). The CDR3 loop spans 15 amino acids. To note about this clonotype: One junction end does not reproduce the germline sequence, and a read error may be involved.

The TCR sequence derives from a woman in her 40s with non-small cell lung cancer. The rearrangement joins TRBV5-4 to TRBJ2-2, with 8 positions matching TRBD2. The sample was distant non-tumor lung tissue. CDR3 sequence: CTSSLSGGNTGELFF. The CDR3 DNA reads TGTACCAGCAGCTTGAGCGGGGGGAACACCGGGGAGCTGTTTTTT.